Shown below are 17 T cell receptor beta chains from a single sample sequenced in a study of breast tumors, draining lymph nodes, adjacent tissues. Axillary draining lymph nodes of breast cancer patients supplied the node samples. Each CDR3 protein is one row after TCRdb ran MiXCR on the multiplex PCR reads. The table includes under 150,000 distinct CDR3 sequences, more than 20% detected once. Material for sequencing was axillary lymph node tissue. The origin of the receptors is a female donor with breast cancer. Some clones in this sample may be carry-over from other donors' samples.

For this clonotype: A clone one base away is much larger, so this may be a read error. The CDR3 end shows no conserved phenylalanine or tryptophan, and so a read error is likely. V gene TRBV5-1 combines with J gene TRBJ1-2, with unresolved D. The CDR3 length is 14 residues. Germline V gives CDR1 SGHRS, CDR2 YFSETQ. V dropped 0 bases and J dropped 4 bases, with 10 bases sitting between them. The CDR3 nucleotides read TGCGCCAGCAGCTTGGCAGAGAGGAGCTATGGCTACACCCTC. Amino acids: CASSLAERSYGYTL.

Concerning this clonotype itself: This may arise from a read error, as a much more abundant clone is one base away. The chain couples TRBV5-5 to TRBJ1-4; D not certain. Looked up from germline, CDR1 is SGHKS and CDR2 is YYEKEE (reference sequence). This CDR3 region has 12 residues. CDR3 coding DNA: TGTGCCAGCAGCCCGCGGGGTGAAAAACTGGTTTTT. Encoded protein: CASSPRGEKLVF.

This clonotype was counted at least ten times. The rearrangement links TRBV9 to TRBJ2-5, with D possibly TRBD2 on 5 matching bases. Germline assignment: CDR1 SGDLS and CDR2 YYNGEE. CDR3 length equals 13 residues. V was shortened by 0 bases and J by 7 bases, with 10 bases between the two germline ends. The chain's CDR3 is CASSVVGSGTQYF. The DNA for the CDR3 is TGTGCCAGCAGCGTAGTAGGGAGTGGGACCCAGTACTTC. Based on the CDR3 plus reference TRBV9 and TRBJ2-5, the full variable domain is DSGVTQTPKHLITATGQRVTLRCSPRSGDLSVYWYQQSLDQGLQFLIQYYNGEERAKGNILERFSAQQFPDLHSELNLSSLELGDSALYFCASSVVGSGTQYFGPGTRLLVL.

The chain employs TRBV18 and TRBJ2-7; TRBD2 matches 9 bases. V was pared by 6 bases and J by 0 bases, with 18 bases of the junction left unmatched. Germline V gene lookup returns CDR1 KGHSH and CDR2 LQKENI. The CDR3 runs 19 residues. The CDR3 region is CASSTSASGTHFNSYEQYF. DNA for the CDR3: TGTGCCAGCTCGACCAGTGCTAGCGGGACTCACTTCAACTCCTACGAGCAGTACTTC.

Comment on this clonotype: A much larger clonotype is one base distant, so this may be a read error. This rearrangement joins TRBV20-1 to TRBJ2-5; TRBD2 is a possible D gene (6 bases). Germline V gene sequence: CDR1 DFQATT, CDR2 SNEGSKA (reference sequence). This CDR3 is built from 17 residues. The CDR3 loop reads CSASPGGSGVGGENQYF. The CDR3 DNA reads as TGCAGTGCTTCCCCCGGGGGTAGCGGCGTCGGAGGAGAGAACCAGTACTTC.

There are many counts of this clonotype. CDR3 sequence: CASSTYYNEQFF. The DNA for the CDR3 is TGTGCCAGCAGTACTTACTACAATGAGCAGTTCTTC. The chain employs TRBV12-3 or TRBV12-4 and TRBJ2-1; D remains ambiguous. CDR3 length: 12 residues. Deletions cut 5 bases from V and 3 bases from J, with 5 bases between.

Ten or more counts support this clonotype. The chain joins TRBV12-3 or TRBV12-4 to TRBJ2-1; perhaps TRBD2 as D (5 bases). CDR3 length: 12 amino acids. V lost 6 bases and J lost 8, with 11 bases in between. The chain's CDR3 is CASSPSEDEQFF. The CDR3 nucleotides read TGTGCCAGCAGCCCCTCGGAGGATGAGCAGTTCTTC.

This chain uses TRBV28 with TRBJ2-6; D call uncertain. V lost 6 bases and J lost 0, with 9 bases in between. The CDR3 runs to 15 residues. CDR1 and CDR2 from the germline V gene are MDHEN and SYDVKM. DNA of the CDR3: TGTGCCAGCAGCCCCGTTAGCTCTGGGGCCAACGTCCTGACTTTC. This encodes CASSPVSSGANVLTF. Full variable domain (outside the CDR3, taken from reference TRBV28 and TRBJ2-6): DVKVTQSSRYLVKRTGEKVFLECVQDMDHENMFWYRQDPGLGLRLIYFSYDVKMKEKGDIPEGYSVSREKKERFSLILESASTNQTSMYLCASSPVSSGANVLTFGAGSRLTVL.

Details on this clonotype: The junction shows a germline mismatch at one end, possibly a read error. This chain uses TRBV30 with TRBJ1-4; D might be TRBD1 (5 bases). This CDR3 is 14 amino acids long. Looked up from germline, CDR1 is GTSNPN and CDR2 is SVGIG (reference sequence). CDR3 sequence reads: CAWSPGTVDEKLSF. Here the CDR3 DNA reads TGTGCCTGGAGCCCAGGGACGGTCGATGAAAAACTGTCTTTT.

CDR3 amino acids: CAWSVGGPLHTF. CDR3 DNA: TGTGCCTGGAGTGTAGGCGGGCCACTCCACACCTTC. This chain joins TRBV30 and TRBJ1-2; D gene uncertain. The CDR3 sequence is 12 residues long. Trimming stripped 0 bases from V and 12 bases from J, with 14 bases between. The V gene's germline CDR1 is GTSNPN and CDR2 SVGIG (reference sequence).

This clonotype was counted between two and nine times. The chain recombines TRBV16 with TRBJ2-7; 9 bases align to TRBD1. CDR1 is KGHSY and CDR2 is FQNENV in the germline V gene. V was pared by 1 base and J by 1 base, with 5 bases of the junction left unmatched. The CDR3 consists of 16 residues. The CDR3 loop is CASSQFIQGASYEQYF. The CDR3 coding sequence is TGTGCCAGCAGCCAATTCATACAGGGGGCTTCCTACGAGCAGTACTTC. Full variable domain (missing parts from reference TRBV16 and TRBJ2-7): GEEVAQTPKHLVRGEGQKAKLYCAPIKGHSYVFWYQQVLKNEFKFLISFQNENVFDETGMPKERFSAKCLPNSPCSLEIQATKLEDSAVYFCASSQFIQGASYEQYFGPGTRLTVT.

This clonotype showed up many times. The chain combines TRBV10-2 with TRBJ2-7; maybe TRBD1 (6 bases). The CDR3 has 14 amino acids. Per the germline V gene, CDR1 is WSHSY and CDR2 is SAAADI. Trimming took 6 bases from V and 7 from J, leaving 19 bases between them. CDR3 protein: CASRPIGGIDEQYF. CDR3 nucleotides: TGCGCCAGCAGACCAATTGGGGGCATCGATGAGCAGTACTTC.

At least ten counts were recorded for this clonotype. The genes are TRBV2 and TRBJ2-7, with D perhaps TRBD1 (6 bases). The CDR3 spans 14 residues. Between the trimmed V and J ends, which lost 7 bases and 2 bases, there was a span of 15 bases. Germline assignment: CDR1 SNHLY and CDR2 FYNNEI. The CDR3 protein is CASIMDRRAYEQYF. The CDR3 DNA sequence: TGTGCCAGCATCATGGACAGACGAGCCTACGAGCAGTACTTC. Full variable domain (remainder filled in from reference TRBV2 and TRBJ2-7): EPEVTQTPSHQVTQMGQEVILRCVPISNHLYFYWYRQILGQKVEFLVSFYNNEISEKSEIFDDQFSVERPDGSNFTLKIRSTKLEDSAMYFCASIMDRRAYEQYFGPGTRLTVT.

This clonotype was detected ten times or more. This chain connects TRBV19 to TRBJ2-1; D is possibly TRBD1 (8 bases). V was cut by 6 bases and J by 2 bases, with 29 bases left in between. CDR1 LNHDA and CDR2 SQIVND come from the germline V gene (reference sequence). The CDR3 has 20 amino acids. This CDR3 reads CASSQRTGNPAGEAYNEQFF. For the CDR3, the DNA is TGTGCCAGTAGCCAAAGGACAGGGAATCCCGCGGGAGAGGCCTACAATGAGCAGTTCTTC.

Remarks on this clonotype: A much bigger clone sits one base away, suggesting this may be a read error. CDR3 in amino acids: CASSISGTGEYYQPQHF. The DNA for the CDR3 is TGTGCCAGTAGTATTTCCGGGACAGGGGAATATTATCAGCCCCAGCATTTT. V and J are TRBV19 and TRBJ1-5; 10 bases are shared with TRBD1. Per the germline V gene, CDR1 is LNHDA and CDR2 is SQIVND (reference sequence). V dropped 3 bases and J dropped 5; count of bases not matched to a gene: 10. The CDR3 is 17 amino acids.

This clonotype was seen many times. V is TRBV6-5 and J is TRBJ2-2, with D possibly matching TRBD2 (5 bases). Germline V gives CDR1 MNHEY, CDR2 SVGAGI. Trimming removed 1 base from V and 5 bases from J, with 17 bases in between. CDR3 length equals 17 residues. The CDR3 region is CASSYYGNPTYTGELFF. CDR3 coding DNA: TGTGCCAGCAGTTACTACGGGAATCCTACCTATACCGGGGAGCTGTTTTTT.

This clonotype has a count of ten or more. Here the CDR3 DNA reads TGTGCCAGCGGGGACACCGATAATTCACCCCTCCACTTT. Its protein is CASGDTDNSPLHF. The rearrangement uses TRBV3-1 and TRBJ1-6, with D possibly matching TRBD1 (6 bases). CDR3 size: 13 residues. The ends were cut back, 8 bases at V and 5 bases at J, with 10 bases in the middle. Germline values: CDR1 LGHDT, CDR2 YNNKEL (reference sequence).